This T cell receptor beta chain was profiled in a study of identical twins. Study-level findings and limits: With beta out-of-frame sequences, excess sharing by twins was weaker. Partly confounded zero-insertion analyses could result from invariant MAIT and iNKT cells.

Points on this clonotype: The antigen is undetermined.

V shed 3 bases, J shed 6 bases, and the junction held 9 bases outside the gene matches. The CDR3 length is 15 residues. The donor group consisted entirely of healthy Caucasians. TCRdb redid the calling of the 5' RACE reads with MiXCR, one entry per CDR3 protein. The sample yields about 530,000 distinct CDR3 sequences, roughly 15% seen once. This sample was also put to use in a study of yellow fever vaccine responses in identical twins. That paper adds: On the reported evidence, twins' vaccine T cell responses seemed partly convergent and partly personalized.

Source material: CD4+ T cells sorted from blood. This TCR came from a woman between 18 and 30 years old in good health. The rearrangement uses TRBV12-3 or TRBV12-4 and TRBJ2-3; 7 bases match TRBD2. The CDR3 nucleotides read TGTGCCAGCAGTTTGAGAAGCGGGACCCGGGATACGCAGTATTTT. Amino acids: CASSLRSGTRDTQYF.